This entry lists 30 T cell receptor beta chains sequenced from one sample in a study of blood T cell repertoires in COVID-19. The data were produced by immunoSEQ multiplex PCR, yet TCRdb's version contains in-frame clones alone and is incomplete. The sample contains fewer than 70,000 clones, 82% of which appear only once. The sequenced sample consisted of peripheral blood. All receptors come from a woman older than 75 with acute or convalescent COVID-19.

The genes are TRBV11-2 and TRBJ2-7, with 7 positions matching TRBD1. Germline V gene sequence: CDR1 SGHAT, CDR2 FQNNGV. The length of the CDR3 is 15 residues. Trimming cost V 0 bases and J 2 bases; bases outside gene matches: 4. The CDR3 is CASSLDGQGAYEQYF. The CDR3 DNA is TGTGCCAGCAGCTTAGATGGGCAGGGGGCCTACGAGCAGTACTTC.

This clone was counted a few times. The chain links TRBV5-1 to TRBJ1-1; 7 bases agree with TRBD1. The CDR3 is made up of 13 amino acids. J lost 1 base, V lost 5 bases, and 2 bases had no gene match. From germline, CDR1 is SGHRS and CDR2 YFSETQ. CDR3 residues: CASRRDRNTEAFF. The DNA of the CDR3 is TGCGCCAGCAGACGGGACAGGAACACTGAAGCTTTCTTT.

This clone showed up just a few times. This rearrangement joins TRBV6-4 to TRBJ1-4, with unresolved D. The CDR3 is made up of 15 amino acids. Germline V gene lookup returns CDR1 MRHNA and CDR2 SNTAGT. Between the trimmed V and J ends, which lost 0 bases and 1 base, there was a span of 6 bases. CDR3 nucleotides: TGTGCCAGCAGTGACTCAGAGGTAACTAATGAAAAACTGTTTTTT. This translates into CASSDSEVTNEKLFF.

The CDR3 sequence: CASIRQAGLNSPLHF. CDR3 coding DNA: TGTGCCAGTATTCGACAGGCCGGACTCAATTCACCCCTCCACTTT. J is TRBJ1-6 and V is TRBV19; a weak D match, TRBD1 (6 bases). V was clipped by 7 bases and J by 7 bases, with 17 bases between them. The CDR3 extends over 15 amino acids. Germline-derived CDR1 and CDR2 are LNHDA and SQIVND (reference sequence). Variable domain in full (rest from reference TRBV19 and TRBJ1-6): DGGITQSPKYLFRKEGQNVTLSCEQNLNHDAMYWYRQDPGQGLRLIYYSQIVNDFQKGDIAEGYSVSREKKESFPLTVTSAQKNPTAFYLCASIRQAGLNSPLHFGNGTRLTVT.

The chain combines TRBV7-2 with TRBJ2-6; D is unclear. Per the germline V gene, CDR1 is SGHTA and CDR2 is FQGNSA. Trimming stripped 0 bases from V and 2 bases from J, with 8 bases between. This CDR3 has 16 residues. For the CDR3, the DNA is TGTGCCAGCAGCTTAGCGCGTCTCACTGGGGCCAACGTCCTGACTTTC. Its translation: CASSLARLTGANVLTF.

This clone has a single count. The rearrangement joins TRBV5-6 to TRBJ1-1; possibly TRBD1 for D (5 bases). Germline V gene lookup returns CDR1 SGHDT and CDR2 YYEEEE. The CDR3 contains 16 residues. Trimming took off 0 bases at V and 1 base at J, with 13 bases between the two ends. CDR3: CASSLDIQGTNTEAFF. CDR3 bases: TGTGCCAGCAGCTTGGATATCCAGGGAACGAACACTGAAGCTTTCTTT.

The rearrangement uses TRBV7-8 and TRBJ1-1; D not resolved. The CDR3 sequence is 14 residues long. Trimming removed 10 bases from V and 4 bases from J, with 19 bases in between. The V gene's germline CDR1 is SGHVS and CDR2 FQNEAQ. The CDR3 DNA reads TGTGCCACCTTTGACCAAGGGAGCTTCACTGAAGCTTTCTTT. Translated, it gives CATFDQGSFTEAFF.

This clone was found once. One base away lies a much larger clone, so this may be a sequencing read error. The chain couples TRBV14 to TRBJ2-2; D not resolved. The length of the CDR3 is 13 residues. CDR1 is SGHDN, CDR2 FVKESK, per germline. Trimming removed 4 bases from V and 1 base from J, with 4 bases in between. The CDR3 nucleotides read TGTGCCAGCAGCCGACAGAACACCGGGGAGCTGTTTTTT. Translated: CASSRQNTGELFF.

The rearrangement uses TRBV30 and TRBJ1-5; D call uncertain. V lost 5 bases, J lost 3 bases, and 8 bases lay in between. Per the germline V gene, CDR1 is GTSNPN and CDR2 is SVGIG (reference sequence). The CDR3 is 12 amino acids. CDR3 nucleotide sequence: TGTGCCTGGGGGGTCTACAATCAGCCCCAGCATTTT. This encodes CAWGVYNQPQHF.

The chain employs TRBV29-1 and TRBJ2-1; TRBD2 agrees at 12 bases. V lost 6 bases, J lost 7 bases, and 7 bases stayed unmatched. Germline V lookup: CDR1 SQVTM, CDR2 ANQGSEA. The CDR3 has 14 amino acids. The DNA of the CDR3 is TGCAGCGTCCGCGGACTAGCGGGGTGGAATGAGCAGTTCTTC. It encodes CSVRGLAGWNEQFF.

CDR3 region: CASSLRGVGAGANVLTF. The CDR3 coding sequence is TGTGCCAGCAGTCTCCGGGGGGTAGGGGCCGGGGCCAACGTCCTGACTTTC. The V and J genes are TRBV6-6 and TRBJ2-6; 7 nucleotides align to TRBD2. Per the germline V gene, CDR1 is MNHNY and CDR2 is SVGAGI (reference sequence). Losses at the gene ends were 5 bases for V and 4 bases for J; bases not matched to a gene: 11. This CDR3 has 17 amino acids.

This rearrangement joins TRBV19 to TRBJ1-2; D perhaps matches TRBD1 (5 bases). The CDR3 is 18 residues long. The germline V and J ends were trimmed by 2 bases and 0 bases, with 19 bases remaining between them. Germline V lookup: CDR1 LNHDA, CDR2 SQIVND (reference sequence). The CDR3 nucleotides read TGTGCCAGTAGTATATTTCCGGGGCGAGGAGGGGCTAACTATGGCTACACCTTC. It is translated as CASSIFPGRGGANYGYTF. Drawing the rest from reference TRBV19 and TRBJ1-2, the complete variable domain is DGGITQSPKYLFRKEGQNVTLSCEQNLNHDAMYWYRQDPGQGLRLIYYSQIVNDFQKGDIAEGYSVSREKKESFPLTVTSAQKNPTAFYLCASSIFPGRGGANYGYTFGSGTRLTVV.

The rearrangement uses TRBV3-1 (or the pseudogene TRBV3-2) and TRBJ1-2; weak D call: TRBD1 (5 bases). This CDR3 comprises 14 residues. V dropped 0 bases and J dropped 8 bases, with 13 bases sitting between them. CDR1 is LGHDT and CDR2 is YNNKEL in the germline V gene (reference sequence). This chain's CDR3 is CASSQDLWGLGYTF. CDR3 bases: TGTGCCAGCAGCCAAGATCTCTGGGGCTTAGGCTACACCTTC.

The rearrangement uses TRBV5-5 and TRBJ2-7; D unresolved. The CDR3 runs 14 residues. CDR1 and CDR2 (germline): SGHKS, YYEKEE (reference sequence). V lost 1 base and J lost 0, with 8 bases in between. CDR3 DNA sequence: TGTGCCAGCAGCTTGAGTGGAGACTCCTACGAGCAGTACTTC. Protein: CASSLSGDSYEQYF.

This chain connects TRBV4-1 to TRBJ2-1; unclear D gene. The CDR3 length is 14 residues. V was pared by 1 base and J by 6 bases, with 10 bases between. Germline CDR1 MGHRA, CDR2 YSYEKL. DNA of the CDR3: TGCGCCAGCAGCCAAGTTATATTCGTCAATGAGCAGTTCTTC. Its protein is CASSQVIFVNEQFF.

As DNA, the CDR3 is TGTGCCAGCCAGCGGGGGGGGAGCACCGGGGAGCTGTTTTTT. Translating gives CASQRGGSTGELFF. This chain joins TRBV2 and TRBJ2-2; 10 bases map to TRBD2. The CDR3 has 14 amino acids. V shed 8 bases and J 4 bases; nucleotides not matched to a gene: 4. From germline, CDR1 is SNHLY and CDR2 FYNNEI.

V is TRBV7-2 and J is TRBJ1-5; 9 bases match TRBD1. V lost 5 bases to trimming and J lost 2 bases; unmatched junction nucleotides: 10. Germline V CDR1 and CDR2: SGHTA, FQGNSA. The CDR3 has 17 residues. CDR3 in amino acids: CASSAGQGMIGNQPQHF. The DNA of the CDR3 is TGTGCCAGCAGCGCAGGACAGGGGATGATAGGCAATCAGCCCCAGCATTTT.

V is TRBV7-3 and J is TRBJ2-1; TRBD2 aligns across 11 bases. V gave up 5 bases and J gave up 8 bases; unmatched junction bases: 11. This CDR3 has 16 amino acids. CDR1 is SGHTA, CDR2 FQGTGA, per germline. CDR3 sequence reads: CASSPSFSGGADEQFF. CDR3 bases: TGTGCCAGCAGCCCGAGTTTTAGCGGGGGGGCTGATGAGCAGTTCTTC.

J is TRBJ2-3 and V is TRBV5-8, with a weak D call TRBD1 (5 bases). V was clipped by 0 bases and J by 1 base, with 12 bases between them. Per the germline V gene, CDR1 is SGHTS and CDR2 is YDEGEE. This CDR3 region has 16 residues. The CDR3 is CASSLGQSIGTDTQYF. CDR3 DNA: TGTGCCAGCAGCTTGGGACAGTCAATCGGCACAGATACGCAGTATTTT.

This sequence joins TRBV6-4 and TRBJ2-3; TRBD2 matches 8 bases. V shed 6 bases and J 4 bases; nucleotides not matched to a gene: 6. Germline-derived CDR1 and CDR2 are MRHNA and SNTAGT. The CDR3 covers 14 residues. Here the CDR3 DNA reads TGTGCCAGCAGCCCGACTAGCGCCTCAGATACGCAGTATTTT. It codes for CASSPTSASDTQYF.

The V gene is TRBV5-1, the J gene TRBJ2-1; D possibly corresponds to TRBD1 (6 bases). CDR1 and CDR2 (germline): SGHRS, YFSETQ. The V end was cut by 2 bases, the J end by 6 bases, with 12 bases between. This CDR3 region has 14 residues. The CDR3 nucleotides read TGCGCCAGCAGCTTCCGGACAGAGTCCAATGAGCAGTTCTTC. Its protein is CASSFRTESNEQFF.

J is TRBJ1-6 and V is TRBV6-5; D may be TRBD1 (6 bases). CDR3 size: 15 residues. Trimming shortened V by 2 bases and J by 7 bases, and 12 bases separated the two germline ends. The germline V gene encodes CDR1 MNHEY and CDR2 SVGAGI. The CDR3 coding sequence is TGTGCCAGCAGTTACACAGGGCCTGACAATTCACCCCTCCACTTT. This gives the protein CASSYTGPDNSPLHF.

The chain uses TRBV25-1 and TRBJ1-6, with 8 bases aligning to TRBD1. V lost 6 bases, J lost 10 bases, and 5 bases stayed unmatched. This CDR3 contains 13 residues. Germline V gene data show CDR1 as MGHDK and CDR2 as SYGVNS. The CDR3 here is CASRDRELSPLHF. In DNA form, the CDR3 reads TGTGCCAGCAGGGACAGGGAGTTATCACCCCTCCACTTT.

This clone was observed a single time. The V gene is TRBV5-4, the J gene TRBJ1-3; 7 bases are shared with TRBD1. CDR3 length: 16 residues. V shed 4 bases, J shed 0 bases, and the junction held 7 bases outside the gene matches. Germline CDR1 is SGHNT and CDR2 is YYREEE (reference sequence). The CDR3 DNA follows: TGTGCCAGCAGCATGGACAGGCCCAGCTCTGGAAACACCATATATTTT. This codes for CASSMDRPSSGNTIYF. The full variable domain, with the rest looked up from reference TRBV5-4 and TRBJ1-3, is ETGVTQSPTHLIKTRGQQVTLRCSSQSGHNTVSWYQQALGQGPQFIFQYYREEENGRGNFPPRFSGLQFPNYSSELNVNALELDDSALYLCASSMDRPSSGNTIYFGEGSWLTVV.

The CDR3 DNA is TGTGCCAGCAGCGTAGTAGGACTAGCGGGGGGGCTGGGAGAGACCCAGTACTTC. Encoded protein: CASSVVGLAGGLGETQYF. The chain is built from TRBV9 and TRBJ2-5; TRBD2 matches at 15 bases. Losses at the gene ends were 0 bases for V and 4 bases for J; bases not matched to a gene: 7. This CDR3 contains 18 residues. Germline loops: CDR1 SGDLS, CDR2 YYNGEE.

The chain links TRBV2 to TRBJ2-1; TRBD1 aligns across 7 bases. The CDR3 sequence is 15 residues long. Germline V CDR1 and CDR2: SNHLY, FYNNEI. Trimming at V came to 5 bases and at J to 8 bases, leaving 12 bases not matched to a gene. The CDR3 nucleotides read TGTGCCAGCAGTCGACAGGGAAAATCGATCGATGAGCAGTTCTTC. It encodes CASSRQGKSIDEQFF. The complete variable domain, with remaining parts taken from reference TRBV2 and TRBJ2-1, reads EPEVTQTPSHQVTQMGQEVILRCVPISNHLYFYWYRQILGQKVEFLVSFYNNEISEKSEIFDDQFSVERPDGSNFTLKIRSTKLEDSAMYFCASSRQGKSIDEQFFGPGTRLTVL.

The CDR3 coding sequence is TGTGCCATCAGTGAGGAAGACAGGACCGAGCAGTTCTTC. Translation gives CAISEEDRTEQFF. The chain uses TRBV10-3 and TRBJ2-1, with D tentatively TRBD1 (6 bases). V was clipped by 2 bases and J by 10 bases, with 12 bases between them. The CDR3 covers 13 residues. Germline CDR1 and CDR2: ENHRY and SYGVKD.

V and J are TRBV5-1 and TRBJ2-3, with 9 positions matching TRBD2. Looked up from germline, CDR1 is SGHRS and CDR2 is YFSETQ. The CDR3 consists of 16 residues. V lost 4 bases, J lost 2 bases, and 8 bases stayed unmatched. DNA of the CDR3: TGCGCCAGCAGCCTTCTCGGCGGGGGGGCCACAGATACGCAGTATTTT. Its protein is CASSLLGGGATDTQYF.

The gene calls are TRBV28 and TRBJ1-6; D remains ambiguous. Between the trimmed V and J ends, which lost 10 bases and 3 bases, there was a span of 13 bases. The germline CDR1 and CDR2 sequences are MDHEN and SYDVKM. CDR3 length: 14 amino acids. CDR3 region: CATKERDYNSPLHF. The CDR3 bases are TGTGCCACGAAGGAGCGAGACTATAATTCACCCCTCCACTTT.

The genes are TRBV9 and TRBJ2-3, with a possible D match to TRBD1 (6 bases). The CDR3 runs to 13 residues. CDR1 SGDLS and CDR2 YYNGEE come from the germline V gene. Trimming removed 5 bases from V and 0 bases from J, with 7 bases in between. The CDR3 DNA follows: TGTGCCAGCAGGGACAGCAGCACAGATACGCAGTATTTT. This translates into CASRDSSTDTQYF.